A single T cell receptor (beta chain) is shown here with its context. Germline is not matched at one junction end, which may reflect a read error. Per the original data handling: Cell counts per sample came from amplifying reference gene primers. Clones were read by immunoSEQ multiplex PCR, and TCRdb kept only the in-frame ones, dropping some. V and J calls plus clone size are reproduced from that table; the DNA served to infer D and trimming. The sample includes hundreds of thousands of clones, more than 75% of them seen just once. This record comes from a study of blood T cell repertoires in COVID-19. Study summary: The United States, Italy and Spain provided the acute and convalescent COVID-19 samples.

The sequenced material came from peripheral blood. The receptor was derived from a man between 65 and 85 years old with acute or convalescent COVID-19.

The CDR3 region is CASSLGQGYSEQFF. CDR3 in DNA: TGTGCCAGCAGCTTGGGGCAGGGGTACAGTGAGCAGTTCTTC. The chain links TRBV5-4 to TRBJ2-1; a weak D match, TRBD1 (6 bases). CDR1 SGHNT and CDR2 YYREEE come from the germline V gene (reference sequence). This CDR3 is built from 14 residues. Filled out from reference TRBV5-4 and TRBJ2-1, the complete variable domain reads ETGVTQSPTHLIKTRGQQVTLRCSSQSGHNTVSWYQQALGQGPQFIFQYYREEENGRGNFPPRFSGLQFPNYSSELNVNALELDDSALYLCASSLGQGYSEQFFGPGTRLTVL.